This passage covers 22 T cell receptor beta chains from one sample sequenced in a study of blood T cell repertoires in COVID-19. The table came from immunoSEQ multiplex PCR; TCRdb's copy has only in-frame clones and leaves some out. Found here are 150,000 to 200,000 clones, 83% of them singletons; the top ten hold 15% to 20%. Material for sequencing was peripheral blood. These receptors all come from a woman in her seventies who had recovered from COVID-19.

The chain recombines TRBV21-1 with TRBJ2-7; TRBD1, the table's D call, lacks a check against the DNA. TRBV21-1 is described as a pseudogene. The CDR3 contains 21 residues. CDR3 bases: TGTGCCAGCAGCAAAGTAGTGTGGGGGGTGGCTCAGGGGGTTAGCTCCTACGAGCAGTACTTC. It codes for CASSKVVWGVAQGVSSYEQYF.

This rearrangement joins TRBV3-1 (or the pseudogene TRBV3-2) to TRBJ1-2; perhaps TRBD1 as D (6 bases). V lost 3 bases and J 4 bases, leaving 15 bases between the germline ends. The CDR3 covers 15 residues. The germline CDR1 and CDR2 sequences are LGHDT and YNNKEL (reference sequence). The CDR3 loop is CASSHPRLGGYGYTF. The CDR3 bases are TGTGCCAGCAGCCACCCTCGATTAGGGGGCTATGGCTACACCTTC.

The chain uses TRBV7-2 and TRBJ1-2, with 9 bases matching TRBD1. There are 17 residues in the CDR3. The germline V gene has CDR1 SGHTA and CDR2 FQGNSA. Trimming cost V 1 base and J 5 bases; bases outside gene matches: 11. The CDR3: CASSLDPGQGLRYGYTF. DNA of the CDR3: TGTGCCAGCAGCTTAGACCCGGGACAGGGACTTCGATATGGCTACACCTTC.

The chain combines TRBV7-2 with TRBJ2-5, with TRBD1 matching 7 bases. CDR3 size: 13 residues. CDR1 SGHTA and CDR2 FQGNSA come from the germline V gene. With V trimmed by 5 bases and J by 5 bases, 5 bases remained unmatched. CDR3 nucleotide sequence: TGTGCCAGCAGCCCACAGGGGCGGGAGACCCAGTACTTC. Translating it yields CASSPQGRETQYF. Full variable domain (rest looked up from reference TRBV7-2 and TRBJ2-5): GAGVSQSPSNKVTEKGKDVELRCDPISGHTALYWYRQSLGQGLEFLIYFQGNSAPDKSGLPSDRFSAERTGGSVSTLTIQRTQQEDSAVYLCASSPQGRETQYFGPGTRLLVL.

The J gene is TRBJ1-6, the V gene TRBV27; D is perhaps TRBD1 (6 bases). The CDR3 consists of 13 residues. V lost 2 bases and J lost 12, with 11 bases in between. The germline CDR1 and CDR2 sequences are MNHEY and SMNVEV (reference sequence). CDR3 protein: CASSLSQGLPLHF. DNA of the CDR3: TGTGCCAGCAGTTTAAGTCAGGGGCTACCCCTCCACTTT.

The chain has TRBV5-6 and TRBJ2-7; D is unclear. The CDR3 extends over 13 amino acids. Deletions cut 0 bases from V and 6 bases from J, with 10 bases between. In germline, CDR1 is SGHDT, CDR2 YYEEEE. The CDR3 protein is CASSLGAHGEQYF. CDR3 in DNA: TGTGCCAGCAGCTTGGGCGCCCACGGCGAGCAGTACTTC.

The gene calls are TRBV2 and TRBJ2-5, with 7 bases aligning to TRBD2. CDR1 is SNHLY, CDR2 FYNNEI, per germline. The J segment lost 5 bases and the V segment lost 6 bases, leaving 6 bases of the junction unmatched. The CDR3 totals 13 residues. CDR3 amino acids: CASRGDYGETQYF. The DNA for the CDR3 is TGTGCCAGCAGGGGGGACTATGGGGAGACCCAGTACTTC.

This clone has more than one count but fewer than ten. The chain has TRBV6-4 and TRBJ2-3; D gene uncertain. Germline V gene lookup returns CDR1 MRHNA and CDR2 SNTAGT. The CDR3 runs to 15 residues. V dropped 8 bases and J dropped 0 bases, with 15 bases sitting between them. The CDR3 sequence is CASAAAPGSTDTQYF. DNA for the CDR3: TGTGCCAGCGCCGCGGCCCCTGGTAGCACAGATACGCAGTATTTT.

The table lists this clone with a few counts. The V and J genes are TRBV12-3 or TRBV12-4 and TRBJ1-1, with D maybe TRBD1 (6 bases). CDR3 size: 13 residues. V gave up 10 bases and J gave up 3 bases, with 15 bases separating them. The CDR3 is CATGGGYHTEAFF. Written as DNA, the CDR3 is TGTGCCACCGGGGGGGGCTACCACACTGAAGCTTTCTTT.

This sequence joins TRBV7-4 and TRBJ1-2; 9 bases are a match to TRBD1. Losses at the gene ends were 5 bases for V and 8 bases for J; bases not matched to a gene: 12. This CDR3 comprises 15 residues. Germline V gives CDR1 SGHVT, CDR2 SQSDAQ. The CDR3 sequence: CASSPPRTGAGGYTF. The CDR3 DNA follows: TGTGCCAGCAGCCCCCCCCGGACAGGGGCTGGGGGCTACACCTTC.

The V gene is TRBV7-9, the J gene TRBJ2-1; possibly TRBD1 for D (6 bases). Trimming stripped 5 bases from V and 0 bases from J, with 11 bases between. From germline, CDR1 is SEHNR and CDR2 FQNEAQ (reference sequence). The CDR3 is made up of 15 amino acids. The CDR3 reads CASSPDRSSYNEQFF. CDR3 coding DNA: TGTGCCAGCAGCCCCGACAGGAGCTCCTACAATGAGCAGTTCTTC.

The genes are TRBV5-8 and TRBJ1-6; 7 bases are a match to TRBD1. This CDR3 comprises 17 residues. The junction had 13 bases not matched to a gene; V was cut back by 3 bases and J by 7 bases. Germline CDR1 and CDR2: SGHTS and YDEGEE. The CDR3 coding sequence is TGTGCCAGCAGCTCGGGGACAGCCAACCTTTGGAATTCACCCCTCCACTTT. Its protein is CASSSGTANLWNSPLHF.

This chain links TRBV4-2 with TRBJ2-5; D gene unclear. The CDR3 loop spans 11 amino acids. Germline loops: CDR1 LGHNA, CDR2 YNFKEQ. The V end lost 4 bases, the J end lost 4 bases, and 4 bases lay between the germline ends. CDR3 protein: CASSRGETQYF. As DNA, the CDR3 is TGTGCCAGCAGCCGAGGAGAGACCCAGTACTTC.

The V call is TRBV19, the J call TRBJ2-2, with 11 bases identical to TRBD2. Trimming cost V 2 bases and J 4 bases; bases outside gene matches: 15. Germline loops: CDR1 LNHDA, CDR2 SQIVND (reference sequence). The CDR3 consists of 20 residues. As DNA, the CDR3 is TGTGCCAGTAGTATACGGGGGGTCGTAGCGGGAGGGCCGGGCACCGGGGAGCTGTTTTTT. Its translation: CASSIRGVVAGGPGTGELFF.

CDR3 sequence (DNA): TGTGCCAGCAGTCCCGGGACACTGAACACCGGGGAGCTGTTTTTT. Translation gives CASSPGTLNTGELFF. J is TRBJ2-2 and V is TRBV6-5; tentative D call: TRBD1 (6 bases). V lost 5 bases and J lost 1, with 11 bases in between. The CDR3 has 15 residues. CDR1 MNHEY and CDR2 SVGAGI come from the germline V gene.

A remark on this clone: The sample holds other DNA sequences that translate to the same CDR3. The J gene is TRBJ1-1, the V gene TRBV18; D gene ambiguous. Per the germline V gene, CDR1 is KGHSH and CDR2 is LQKENI. V gave up 3 bases and J gave up 5 bases, with 10 bases separating them. The CDR3 runs to 13 residues. This chain's CDR3 is CASSPSGGTEAFF. The DNA of the CDR3 is TGTGCCAGCTCACCGAGTGGAGGGACTGAAGCTTTCTTT.

In its sample, this clone was seen once. The chain links TRBV18 to TRBJ1-1, with D possibly TRBD1 on 5 matching bases. Per the germline V gene, CDR1 is KGHSH and CDR2 is LQKENI. Trimming took off 1 base at V and 0 bases at J, with 12 bases between the two ends. The CDR3 is 16 amino acids. The CDR3: CASSPRRGEVNTEAFF. The CDR3 DNA sequence: TGTGCCAGCTCACCACGGCGGGGGGAGGTGAACACTGAAGCTTTCTTT.

This chain links TRBV7-9 with TRBJ2-1, with D uncertain. The germline V and J ends were trimmed by 4 bases and 2 bases, with 12 bases remaining between them. The CDR3 consists of 15 residues. Germline lookup yields CDR1 SEHNR and CDR2 FQNEAQ (reference sequence). CDR3 nucleotide sequence: TGTGCCAGCAGCTCCGTTTTTTACACCTACAATGAGCAGTTCTTC. Translation: CASSSVFYTYNEQFF. The variable domain in full, completed from reference TRBV7-9 and TRBJ2-1, reads DTGVSQNPRHKITKRGQNVTFRCDPISEHNRLYWYRQTLGQGPEFLTYFQNEAQLEKSRLLSDRFSAERPKGSFSTLEIQRTEQGDSAMYLCASSSVFYTYNEQFFGPGTRLTVL.

The chain couples TRBV3-1 (or the pseudogene TRBV3-2) to TRBJ2-2; D call uncertain. Trimming shortened V by 4 bases and J by 7 bases, and 10 bases separated the two germline ends. This CDR3 spans 13 amino acids. The germline CDR1 and CDR2 sequences are LGHDT and YNNKEL (reference sequence). CDR3 region: CASSRSPGGELFF. The CDR3 bases are TGTGCCAGCAGCCGGTCCCCAGGCGGGGAGCTGTTTTTT.

The chain couples TRBV12-3 or TRBV12-4 to TRBJ2-3; D possibly corresponds to TRBD2 (5 bases). Trimming took 5 bases from V and 4 from J, leaving 10 bases between them. The CDR3 is made up of 13 amino acids. The CDR3 sequence is CASSRGRADTQYF. CDR3 coding DNA: TGTGCCAGCAGTCGCGGGCGGGCAGATACGCAGTATTTT.

This chain links TRBV2 with TRBJ1-2, with D perhaps matching TRBD1 (5 bases). Trimming left V 7 bases short and J 2 bases short, with 11 bases between. The V gene's germline CDR1 is SNHLY and CDR2 FYNNEI. The CDR3 is 13 amino acids. The CDR3 DNA follows: TGTGCCAGCACCCTTGACAGAAACTATGGCTACACCTTC. Protein sequence: CASTLDRNYGYTF.

The CDR3 DNA sequence: TGTGCCAGCAGCTCCCAGGGACAGGGAGGGGAGACCCAGTACTTC. Translated, it gives CASSSQGQGGETQYF. This rearrangement joins TRBV7-2 to TRBJ2-5; 9 bases align to TRBD1. Germline CDR1 SGHTA, CDR2 FQGNSA. V dropped 4 bases and J dropped 5; count of bases not matched to a gene: 8. The CDR3 runs to 15 residues.